This T cell receptor beta chain was sequenced in a study of T cells in Graves' hyperthyroidism and ophthalmopathy. RNA transcripts yielded amplified TCR beta CDR3 regions. The primer set for the first-round RT-PCR of the TCR CDR3 was HTBI. TCRdb itself ran the multiplex PCR reads through MiXCR, one entry per CDR3 protein. In the table there are 200,000 to 250,000 distinct CDR3 sequences, more than 15% of which are singletons. V was pared by 5 bases and J by 3 bases, with 19 bases between. The V gene's germline CDR1 is SGHAT and CDR2 FQNNGV. The CDR3 sequence is 16 residues long. Study-wide points: In blood, most of the thyroid clonotypes expanded above 0.001 were also present.

This clonotype was detected ten times or more. What it binds is unknown. Sample: blood. The rearrangement joins TRBV11-2 to TRBJ1-1; D might be TRBD1 (5 bases). The clonotype originates from a man aged 50-60 years with Graves' hyperthyroidism. The CDR3 reads CASSRWGTPRDTEAFF. The CDR3 DNA reads as TGTGCCAGCAGCCGCTGGGGGACGCCCAGAGACACTGAAGCTTTCTTT.